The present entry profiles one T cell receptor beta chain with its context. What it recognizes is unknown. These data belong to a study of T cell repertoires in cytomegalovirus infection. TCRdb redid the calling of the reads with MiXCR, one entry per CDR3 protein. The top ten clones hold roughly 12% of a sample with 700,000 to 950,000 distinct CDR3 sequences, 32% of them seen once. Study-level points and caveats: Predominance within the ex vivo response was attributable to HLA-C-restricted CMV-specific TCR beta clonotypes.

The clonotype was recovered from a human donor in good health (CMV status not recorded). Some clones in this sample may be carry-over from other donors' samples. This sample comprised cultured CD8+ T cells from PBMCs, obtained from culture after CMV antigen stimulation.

The CDR3 is CASSQKSYPRDQPQHF. The CDR3 region has the DNA TGTGCCAGCAGCCAAAAGAGCTACCCGAGGGATCAGCCCCAGCATTTT. The chain carries TRBV3-1 and TRBJ1-5; D unclear. Germline lookup yields CDR1 LGHDT and CDR2 YNNKEL (reference sequence). V was clipped by 2 bases and J by 5 bases, with 16 bases between them. CDR3 size: 16 residues.